The 12 T cell receptor beta chains reported below all come from one sample, sequenced in a study of shared clonotypes between healthy human individuals. Sequenced by immunoSEQ multiplex PCR; TCRdb stores in-frame clones only, minus some. Of more than 450,000 clones in the sample, 75% to 85% were seen once. The sequenced sample was PBMCs. The receptors shown here come from a woman aged 40 to 50 in good health. Some clones in this sample may be carry-over from other donors' samples.

About this clone: The germline gene is not matched at one end of the junction; a read error may be the cause. The rearrangement uses TRBV7-9 and TRBJ2-5, with TRBD2 identical over 9 bases. CDR3 length: 11 residues. CDR1 SEHNR and CDR2 FQNEAQ come from the germline V gene (reference sequence). CDR3 amino acids: CASRGGRDPDF. The CDR3 coding sequence is TGTGCCAGCAGGGGCGGGAGGGATCCCGACTTC.

In DNA, the CDR3 is TGTGCCAGCTCACCGGGCAGGGCGAATGAAAAACTGTTTTTT. This translates into CASSPGRANEKLFF. The chain employs TRBV18 and TRBJ1-4; D possibly corresponds to TRBD1 (5 bases). CDR3 length: 14 residues. Trimming took off 3 bases at V and 5 bases at J, with 10 bases between the two ends. Germline V gene lookup returns CDR1 KGHSH and CDR2 LQKENI.

This sequence joins TRBV27 and TRBJ1-3; TRBD1 matches at 7 bases. The CDR3 extends over 15 amino acids. V gave up 5 bases and J gave up 4 bases; unmatched junction bases: 8. Germline V gene data show CDR1 as MNHEY and CDR2 as SMNVEV (reference sequence). CDR3 coding DNA: TGTGCCAGCAGTCAACAGGGGATGGCGGGAAACACCATATATTTT. Its translation: CASSQQGMAGNTIYF.

The V and J genes are TRBV19 and TRBJ1-5; D may be TRBD1 (5 bases). Germline V gene data show CDR1 as LNHDA and CDR2 as SQIVND (reference sequence). V dropped 1 base and J dropped 2 bases, with 15 bases sitting between them. This CDR3 spans 17 amino acids. The chain's CDR3 is CASSIVRGALGNQPQHF. The CDR3 DNA reads TGTGCCAGTAGTATAGTTCGGGGCGCGTTGGGCAATCAGCCCCAGCATTTT.

In this sample, this clone turned up a few times. The gene calls are TRBV19 and TRBJ2-7, with 9 bases matching TRBD2. Germline values: CDR1 LNHDA, CDR2 SQIVND (reference sequence). There are 14 residues in the CDR3. Trimming removed 5 bases from V and 4 bases from J; junction bases left unmatched: 6. The CDR3 loop reads CASSSQAGGYEQYF. The CDR3 DNA reads TGTGCCAGTAGTTCCCAGGCGGGAGGGTACGAGCAGTACTTC.

V is TRBV7-2 and J is TRBJ1-1; D gene ambiguous. Trimming cost V 5 bases and J 11 bases, with 18 bases left between them. The CDR3 loop spans 13 amino acids. Germline CDR1 is SGHTA and CDR2 is FQGNSA. The CDR3 loop is CASSAPGPIGAFF. For the CDR3, the DNA is TGTGCCAGCAGCGCACCGGGCCCAATAGGGGCTTTCTTT.

The rearrangement joins TRBV7-9 to TRBJ2-1, with TRBD2 identical over 10 bases. V trimming: 5 bases; J trimming: 8 bases; junction bases outside the gene matches: 6. The CDR3 runs 14 residues. Germline V lookup: CDR1 SEHNR, CDR2 FQNEAQ (reference sequence). Here the CDR3 reads CASSRTSGLHEQFF. As DNA, the CDR3 is TGTGCCAGCAGCCGGACTAGCGGACTCCATGAGCAGTTCTTC.

The chain couples TRBV5-1 to TRBJ2-5, with 8 bases fitting TRBD2. Germline CDR1 is SGHRS and CDR2 is YFSETQ. The V and J ends lost 6 bases and 1 base, in that order; junction bases with no gene match: 8. The CDR3 spans 15 residues. CDR3 sequence (DNA): TGCGCCAGCAAAAGAGAGAGCGGGAGCCAAGAGACCCAGTACTTC. This gives the protein CASKRESGSQETQYF.

The CDR3 nucleotides read TGTGCCAGCAGCTTAAACTCGAACACCGGGGAGCTGTTTTTT. This sequence encodes CASSLNSNTGELFF. The V call is TRBV7-9, the J call TRBJ2-2; D unclear. There are 14 residues in the CDR3. Germline-derived CDR1 and CDR2 are SEHNR and FQNEAQ (reference sequence). The V and J ends lost 2 bases and 0 bases respectively, with 4 bases between them.

The V and J genes are TRBV6-1 and TRBJ1-2; no reliable D call. The CDR3 is made up of 14 amino acids. With 1 base removed from V and 2 bases from J, the gap between germline ends came to 8 bases. The germline V gene has CDR1 MNHNS and CDR2 SASEGT. The CDR3 nucleotides are TGTGCCAGCAGTGAAGTTTGGGGAAACTATGGCTACACCTTC. It translates to CASSEVWGNYGYTF.

This clone occurred a few times. The V gene is TRBV6-1, the J gene TRBJ1-5; D is possibly TRBD1 (5 bases). CDR1 MNHNS and CDR2 SASEGT come from the germline V gene. The ends were cut back, 6 bases at V and 4 bases at J, with 16 bases in the middle. The CDR3 extends over 15 amino acids. In DNA form, the CDR3 reads TGTGCCAGCAGCACACTGGGGGGACCGAATCAGCCCCAGCATTTT. Protein product: CASSTLGGPNQPQHF.

This clone was observed a few times. The CDR3 sequence: CASSSGLAGEEQFF. The CDR3 DNA reads TGTGCCAGCAGCTCGGGACTAGCGGGAGAAGAGCAGTTCTTC. V is TRBV7-3 and J is TRBJ2-1; 14 bases line up with TRBD2. Germline CDR1 is SGHTA and CDR2 is FQGTGA. CDR3 length: 14 amino acids. J was trimmed by 10 bases and V by 4 bases; bases with no gene match: 3.